Following are 27 T cell receptor beta chains from one sample sequenced in a study of blood T cell repertoires in COVID-19. This table comes from immunoSEQ multiplex PCR, and its TCRdb copy is limited to in-frame clones, with some not included. The table includes some 240,000 clones, 84% detected once. Material: PBMCs or T cells enriched from blood (not recorded which). Every receptor here comes from a man aged 25 to 40 with acute COVID-19.

This clone appeared a few times. The rearrangement joins TRBV27 to TRBJ1-2, with a tentative D call TRBD1 (6 bases). Germline V gene sequence: CDR1 MNHEY, CDR2 SMNVEV (reference sequence). Trimming shortened V by 4 bases and J by 2 bases, and 14 bases separated the two germline ends. The CDR3 is made up of 15 amino acids. Here the CDR3 reads CASSSQGGGNYGYTF. The DNA for the CDR3 is TGTGCCAGCAGTTCCCAGGGAGGGGGAAACTATGGCTACACCTTC.

The rearrangement links TRBV11-2 to TRBJ1-4, with D possibly TRBD1 on 5 matching bases. The ends were cut back, 4 bases at V and 8 bases at J, with 11 bases in the middle. Germline V gives CDR1 SGHAT, CDR2 FQNNGV. The CDR3 sequence is 13 residues long. The CDR3 nucleotides are TGTGCCAGCAGCTCCGGGAGGGGCGAAAAACTGTTTTTT. Protein sequence: CASSSGRGEKLFF.

CDR3 nucleotides: TGTGCCAGCAGAAGGGGAGGGTATGGCTACACCTTC. It translates to CASRRGGYGYTF. V is TRBV5-6 and J is TRBJ1-2, with D perhaps TRBD1 (5 bases). Per the germline V gene, CDR1 is SGHDT and CDR2 is YYEEEE. V was trimmed by 5 bases and J by 5 bases, leaving 10 bases between them. This CDR3 spans 12 amino acids.

V is TRBV30 and J is TRBJ1-1; D is possibly TRBD1 (6 bases). Trimming pared 3 bases from V and 4 bases from J, leaving 9 bases between. CDR1 GTSNPN and CDR2 SVGIG come from the germline V gene (reference sequence). The CDR3 is made up of 12 amino acids. The CDR3 nucleotides are TGTGCCTGGAGCGGACAGTTCACTGAAGCTTTCTTT. Amino acids: CAWSGQFTEAFF.

As to this clone: Other DNA sequences in this specimen translate into the identical CDR3. V is TRBV30 and J is TRBJ1-1; D remains ambiguous. The germline V and J ends were trimmed by 3 bases and 1 base, with 3 bases remaining between them. This CDR3 is 11 amino acids long. Germline-derived CDR1 and CDR2 are GTSNPN and SVGIG (reference sequence). DNA for the CDR3: TGTGCCTGGAGCCGGAACACTGAAGCTTTCTTT. It is translated as CAWSRNTEAFF. Full variable domain (outside the CDR3, taken from reference TRBV30 and TRBJ1-1): SQTIHQWPATLVQPVGSPLSLECTVEGTSNPNLYWYRQAAGRGLQLLFYSVGIGQISSEVPQNLSASRPQDRQFILSSKKLLLSDSGFYLCAWSRNTEAFFGQGTRLTVV.

This clone was counted a single time. The chain uses TRBV5-5 and TRBJ1-5; 9 nucleotides line up with TRBD1. The germline CDR1 and CDR2 sequences are SGHKS and YYEKEE (reference sequence). The CDR3 is made up of 18 amino acids. V lost 4 bases to trimming and J lost 6 bases; unmatched junction nucleotides: 17. The CDR3 protein is CASSLLGGTGYRGQPQHF. Here the CDR3 DNA reads TGTGCCAGCAGCCTCTTGGGTGGGACAGGGTATAGGGGTCAGCCCCAGCATTTT.

This clone was seen a handful of times. Other DNA sequences in this specimen translate into the identical CDR3. The rearrangement joins TRBV4-2 to TRBJ2-5, with TRBD2 matching 10 bases. The germline V gene has CDR1 LGHNA and CDR2 YNFKEQ. Unmatched junction bases numbered 5, after V lost 5 bases and J lost 2 bases. This CDR3 is 15 amino acids long. DNA of the CDR3: TGTGCCAGCAGCTGGACTAGCGGACCACAAGAGACCCAGTACTTC. Its protein is CASSWTSGPQETQYF.

This clone showed up just once. CDR3 DNA: TGTGCCAGCAGTGGGGTACGGGCCCGGGGAACTGAAGCTTTCTTT. As protein: CASSGVRARGTEAFF. The chain has TRBV28 and TRBJ1-1; the D is unclear. V was cut by 5 bases and J by 5 bases, with 18 bases left in between. The CDR3 is 15 amino acids. Germline CDR1 MDHEN, CDR2 SYDVKM.

To note about this clone: One end of the junction varies from germline; a read error may be responsible. The CDR3 loop reads CASSLDRTGELFF. The CDR3 DNA reads TGTGCCAGCAGCTTGGATCGCACCGGGGAGCTGTTTTTT. The chain carries TRBV5-1 and TRBJ2-2; the D is unclear. The CDR3 loop spans 13 amino acids. CDR1 and CDR2 from the germline V gene are SGHRS and YFSETQ.

This rearrangement joins TRBV15 to TRBJ1-2; D gene uncertain. V lost 0 bases and J 3 bases, leaving 8 bases between the germline ends. The CDR3 consists of 14 residues. The V gene's germline CDR1 is LNHNV and CDR2 YYDKDF (reference sequence). The CDR3 protein is CATSRDLSDYGYTF. DNA of the CDR3: TGTGCCACCAGCAGAGACCTCAGTGACTATGGCTACACCTTC.

The V gene is TRBV7-9, the J gene TRBJ2-2; D may be TRBD1 (6 bases). Looked up from germline, CDR1 is SEHNR and CDR2 is FQNEAQ (reference sequence). The V gene lost 6 bases and the J gene lost 5 bases, with 13 bases spanning the gap. This CDR3 has 14 residues. The CDR3: CASSQGSETGELFF. The CDR3 nucleotides are TGTGCCAGCAGTCAGGGGTCGGAGACCGGGGAGCTGTTTTTT.

This clone came up a few times. CDR3 nucleotide sequence: TGTGCCAGCAGCCGACGACAGGTTCACGACTATGGCTACACCTTC. This encodes CASSRRQVHDYGYTF. The chain is built from TRBV13 and TRBJ1-2, with D tentatively TRBD1 (6 bases). V gave up 5 bases and J gave up 3 bases, with 16 bases separating them. From germline, CDR1 is PRHDT and CDR2 FYEKMQ (reference sequence). The CDR3 covers 15 residues.

The gene calls are TRBV20-1 and TRBJ2-3; TRBD2 agrees at 10 bases. CDR3 length: 16 amino acids. From germline, CDR1 is DFQATT and CDR2 SNEGSKA (reference sequence). With 5 bases clipped from V and 1 base from J, the junction kept 9 bases outside the gene matches. The CDR3 reads CSAGDRLAGGTDTQYF. CDR3 coding DNA: TGCAGTGCTGGTGATCGGCTAGCGGGGGGCACAGATACGCAGTATTTT.

The CDR3 spells CASSPRTSGMLEQFF. The CDR3 DNA sequence: TGTGCCAGCAGTCCGCGGACTAGCGGGATGCTTGAGCAGTTCTTC. The V gene is TRBV27, the J gene TRBJ2-1; TRBD2 agrees at 12 bases. The CDR3 spans 15 residues. After removal of 5 bases from V and 9 bases from J, the junction contained 8 bases not matched to a gene. CDR1 is MNHEY, CDR2 SMNVEV, per germline (reference sequence).

The V and J genes are TRBV5-1 and TRBJ2-5; D is uncertain. Germline loops: CDR1 SGHRS, CDR2 YFSETQ. The CDR3 spans 12 residues. The germline V and J ends were trimmed by 4 bases and 3 bases, with 7 bases remaining between them. Written as DNA, the CDR3 is TGCGCCAGCAGCCCACTTGAAGAGACCCAGTACTTC. Translated: CASSPLEETQYF.

The V call is TRBV5-1, the J call TRBJ2-4, with D maybe TRBD2 (7 bases). The CDR3 has 14 amino acids. Germline V gene lookup returns CDR1 SGHRS and CDR2 YFSETQ. V lost 4 bases, J lost 8 bases, and 16 bases lay in between. CDR3 loop: CASSRGAGADIQYF. CDR3 DNA: TGCGCCAGCAGCCGGGGGGCCGGGGCGGACATTCAGTACTTC.

J is TRBJ2-1 and V is TRBV7-3; TRBD2 matches at 7 bases. V was clipped by 5 bases and J by 8 bases; unmatched bases: 12. Germline values: CDR1 SGHTA, CDR2 FQGTGA. CDR3 length equals 15 residues. The CDR3 DNA reads TGTGCCAGCAGCCCCGAATTGGGTAGCGGGTATGAGCAGTTCTTC. The encoded protein is CASSPELGSGYEQFF.

As regards this clone: The same CDR3 can be traced to other DNA sequences in this sample. This chain uses TRBV28 with TRBJ2-3; D gene uncertain. This CDR3 comprises 11 residues. Trimming took 5 bases from V and 4 from J, leaving 4 bases between them. Germline CDR1 is MDHEN and CDR2 is SYDVKM. DNA for the CDR3: TGTGCCAGCAGTCGGTCAGATACGCAGTATTTT. Translated: CASSRSDTQYF.

Comments on this clone: The sample contains more than one DNA sequence encoding this CDR3. This chain links TRBV6-1 with TRBJ1-5; perhaps TRBD1 as D (5 bases). V was cut by 2 bases and J by 2 bases, with 7 bases left in between. From germline, CDR1 is MNHNS and CDR2 SASEGT. The CDR3 has 14 amino acids. DNA of the CDR3: TGTGCCAGCAGTGAACAGGGCGGCAATCAGCCCCAGCATTTT. It is translated as CASSEQGGNQPQHF.

This sequence joins TRBV6-5 and TRBJ1-4; 8 bases fit TRBD1. The CDR3 spans 15 residues. Germline trimming cut 2 bases from V and 4 bases from J; bases unmatched to any gene: 3. From germline, CDR1 is MNHEY and CDR2 SVGAGI. CDR3 in amino acids: CASSYTTGDNEKLFF. For the CDR3, the DNA is TGTGCCAGCAGTTACACGACAGGGGATAATGAAAAACTGTTTTTT.

The sample holds one count of this clone. The CDR3 loop reads CASSADLSSGNTIYF. CDR3 nucleotide sequence: TGTGCCAGCAGCGCCGACTTAAGCTCTGGAAACACCATATATTTT. V and J are TRBV9 and TRBJ1-3, with no clear D. CDR1 and CDR2 (germline): SGDLS, YYNGEE. Trimming cost V 3 bases and J 0 bases, with 10 bases left between them. The CDR3 runs to 15 residues.

V and J are TRBV27 and TRBJ1-6; unclear D gene. In germline, CDR1 is MNHEY, CDR2 SMNVEV (reference sequence). V shed 2 bases and J shed 0 bases, with 11 bases lying between them. This CDR3 contains 17 residues. The DNA for the CDR3 is TGTGCCAGCAGTTTAGAAACGCGGAGCTCCTATAATTCACCCCTCCACTTT. As protein: CASSLETRSSYNSPLHF.

The gene calls are TRBV5-1 and TRBJ2-6, with a tentative D call TRBD2 (7 bases). There are 16 residues in the CDR3. V was shortened by 4 bases and J by 4 bases, with 15 bases between the two germline ends. The germline gives CDR1 SGHRS, CDR2 YFSETQ. CDR3 sequence (DNA): TGCGCCAGCAGCGCGGGGGCCGGGATAGGGGCCAACGTCCTGACTTTC. This translates into CASSAGAGIGANVLTF.

J is TRBJ1-1 and V is TRBV12-5; D is ambiguous. CDR3 length: 17 residues. V dropped 0 bases and J dropped 4 bases, with 18 bases sitting between them. Per the germline V gene, CDR1 is LGHNT and CDR2 is FRNRAP. CDR3 residues: CASGLVLSPGMSTEAFF. CDR3 in DNA: TGTGCTAGTGGTTTGGTACTTTCTCCCGGGATGAGCACTGAAGCTTTCTTT. Combining the CDR3 with reference TRBV12-5 and TRBJ1-1 gives the whole variable domain DARVTQTPRHKVTEMGQEVTMRCQPILGHNTVFWYRQTMMQGLELLAYFRNRAPLDDSGMPKDRFSAEMPDATLATLKIQPSEPRDSAVYFCASGLVLSPGMSTEAFFGQGTRLTVV.

The rearrangement joins TRBV6-5 to TRBJ2-5; TRBD2 matches 8 bases. Unmatched junction bases numbered 4, after V lost 0 bases and J lost 4 bases. The CDR3 consists of 15 residues. Germline values: CDR1 MNHEY, CDR2 SVGAGI. CDR3 in DNA: TGTGCCAGCAGTTACTCGACGCTAGCGGGAGAGACCCAGTACTTC. Translating gives CASSYSTLAGETQYF.

V gene TRBV28 combines with J gene TRBJ2-7; D perhaps matches TRBD1 (5 bases). The V end was cut by 5 bases, the J end by 0 bases, with 17 bases between. Germline CDR1 and CDR2: MDHEN and SYDVKM. This CDR3 contains 16 residues. The CDR3: CASSEDINPSSYEQYV. CDR3 in DNA: TGTGCCAGCAGTGAGGACATAAACCCAAGCTCCTACGAGCAGTACGTC.

DNA for the CDR3: TGTGCCAGCAGCCCAACCGAGGGCCTCACAGATACGCAGTATTTT. It is translated as CASSPTEGLTDTQYF. The chain links TRBV9 to TRBJ2-3; D is possibly TRBD2 (5 bases). The V gene lost 4 bases and the J gene lost 2 bases, with 14 bases spanning the gap. The CDR3 extends over 15 amino acids. Looked up from germline, CDR1 is SGDLS and CDR2 is YYNGEE. Supplemented by reference TRBV9 and TRBJ2-3, the full variable domain reads DSGVTQTPKHLITATGQRVTLRCSPRSGDLSVYWYQQSLDQGLQFLIQYYNGEERAKGNILERFSAQQFPDLHSELNLSSLELGDSALYFCASSPTEGLTDTQYFGPGTRLTVL.